This is a list of T cell receptor beta chains from one sample in a study of OX40 agonist ivuxolimab in advanced cancers. Sequenced by immunoSEQ multiplex PCR; TCRdb stores in-frame clones only, minus some. The table shows some 94,000 clones, with about 90% occurring only once. Sample: CD4+ or CD8+ T cells sorted from blood, taken in a trial of the OX40 agonist ivuxolimab. These receptors all come from an adult with an advanced solid tumor such as melanoma, head and neck, liver or kidney cancer. Each CDR3 is given with its conserved first and last residue. The order of the fields is clone size, V gene, D gene, J gene, CDR3 protein, CDR3 DNA. A D gene is named only where the DNA matches it firmly. Size tells how often a clone was seen (once, few, many) or the class of an expanded clone, and some rows leave it out.

clone_size: NA; v_call: TRBV9; d_call: NA; j_call: TRBJ1-2; cdr3_aa: CASKKEPNYGYTF; cdr3_nt: TGTGCCAGCAAAAAGGAACCAAACTATGGCTACACCTTC
clone_size: NA; v_call: TRBV29-1; d_call: NA; j_call: TRBJ1-2; cdr3_aa: CSVGGSQGSRYGYTF; cdr3_nt: TGCAGCGTTGGAGGGTCGCAGGGGTCGCGCTATGGCTACACCTTC
clone_size: NA; v_call: TRBV5-1; d_call: NA; j_call: TRBJ2-1; cdr3_aa: CASSLAGLTRGNEQFF; cdr3_nt: TGCGCCAGCAGCTTGGCCGGGCTAACGAGGGGCAATGAGCAGTTCTTC
clone_size: NA; v_call: TRBV7-8; d_call: TRBD1; j_call: TRBJ2-7; cdr3_aa: CASSLVPGQATYEQYF; cdr3_nt: TGTGCCAGCAGCTTAGTGCCAGGACAGGCGACCTACGAGCAGTACTTC
clone_size: NA; v_call: TRBV18; d_call: NA; j_call: TRBJ2-2; cdr3_aa: CASSPRQRVTGELFF; cdr3_nt: TGTGCCAGCTCACCACGTCAGCGGGTCACCGGGGAGCTGTTTTTT
clone_size: NA; v_call: TRBV29-1; d_call: NA; j_call: TRBJ2-6; cdr3_aa: CSVVGSGAGANVLTF; cdr3_nt: TGCAGCGTTGTGGGTTCCGGCGCTGGGGCCAACGTCCTGACTTTC
clone_size: NA; v_call: TRBV7-9; d_call: TRBD1; j_call: TRBJ2-5; cdr3_aa: CASSYTGAYATQYF; cdr3_nt: TGTGCCAGCAGCTATACAGGGGCTTACGCGACCCAGTACTTC
clone_size: NA; v_call: TRBV28; d_call: NA; j_call: TRBJ1-1; cdr3_aa: CASIQPPSDGQGAFF; cdr3_nt: TGTGCCAGCATCCAACCCCCAAGCGATGGGCAGGGAGCTTTCTTT
clone_size: few; v_call: TRBV10-3; d_call: NA; j_call: TRBJ1-2; cdr3_aa: CAISGEVSGYTF; cdr3_nt: TGTGCCATCAGTGGCGAGGTTTCTGGCTACACCTTC
clone_size: NA; v_call: TRBV28; d_call: TRBD1; j_call: TRBJ2-7; cdr3_aa: CASTFDRGTDEQYF; cdr3_nt: TGTGCCAGCACCTTCGACAGGGGGACCGACGAGCAGTACTTC
clone_size: NA; v_call: TRBV7-8; d_call: NA; j_call: TRBJ2-1; cdr3_aa: CASSLQGGSYNEQFF; cdr3_nt: TGTGCCAGCAGCTTGCAGGGGGGGTCCTACAATGAGCAGTTCTTC
clone_size: NA; v_call: TRBV7-5; d_call: NA; j_call: TRBJ2-7; cdr3_aa: CARSLEGQGMYEQYF; cdr3_nt: TGTGCCAGAAGCTTAGAGGGACAGGGTATGTACGAGCAGTACTTC
clone_size: NA; v_call: TRBV4-1; d_call: TRBD1; j_call: TRBJ2-3; cdr3_aa: CASRSPGTGTDTQYF; cdr3_nt: TGCGCCAGCAGGTCCCCTGGGACAGGGACAGATACGCAGTATTTT
clone_size: NA; v_call: TRBV28; d_call: NA; j_call: TRBJ2-7; cdr3_aa: CASSFASNYEQYF; cdr3_nt: TGTGCCAGCAGTTTTGCCTCAAACTACGAGCAGTACTTC
clone_size: NA; v_call: TRBV7-2; d_call: NA; j_call: TRBJ2-3; cdr3_aa: CASSHDGAADTQYF; cdr3_nt: TGTGCCAGCAGCCACGACGGGGCCGCAGATACGCAGTATTTT
clone_size: NA; v_call: TRBV7-2; d_call: NA; j_call: TRBJ2-5; cdr3_aa: CASSLAFQSGETQYF; cdr3_nt: TGTGCCAGCAGCTTAGCGTTCCAGTCGGGGGAGACCCAGTACTTC